Given below is one T cell receptor (beta chain) in context. No antigen is known for it. Its ends do not fully match the called genes, so a read error is possible. Each patient relapsed following autologous stem cell transplantation, and prior brentuximab vedotin exposure differed. Here immunoSEQ multiplex PCR was the method, and the copy in TCRdb shows in-frame clones only, minus some. The sample yields more than 25,000 clones, 70% to 90% seen once. CDR1 and CDR2 (germline): SGHVS, FQNEAQ. The CDR3 is 13 amino acids. The data stem from a study of PD-1 blockade in classical Hodgkin lymphoma. Study-wide results and limits: At baseline, newly diagnosed patients reportedly showed less TCR diversity than healthy donors.

Sequenced here: peripheral blood mononuclear cells (PBMCs), sampled at baseline. This TCR came from a human donor with classical Hodgkin lymphoma. The chain employs TRBV7-8 and TRBJ1-2; D ambiguous. CDR3 in amino acids: CASSLADYYGYTF. The CDR3 DNA is TGTGCCAGCAGCTTAGCAGACTACTACGGCTACACCTTC.